These T cell receptor beta chains were read from a single sample in a study of T cells after yellow fever vaccination. TCRdb ran MiXCR on the 5' RACE reads and lists one entry per CDR3 protein. The table records 250,000 to 400,000 distinct CDR3 sequences, about 4% of them present only once. The input for sequencing was PBMCs, taken 5 days after the yellow fever booster vaccination. All receptors derive from a man aged 18 to 30 who received the YFV17D yellow fever vaccine. Each CDR3 is given with its conserved first and last residue. Fields, in order: V gene, J gene, D gene, clone size, CDR3 DNA, CDR3 protein. The D gene is left open where the match is weak. Clone size is shown for a subset of rows, as once, few, many or a class of expanded clone.

>TRBV5-1|TRBJ1-1|TRBD1|many
TGCGCCAGCAGCTCCGGGACAGAGGGGACTGAAGCTTTCTTT
CASSSGTEGTEAFF
>TRBV6-4|TRBJ2-1|TRBD2|few
TGTGCCAGCAGTGATGGGACTAGCGGGGGGGCCAATGAGCAGTTCTTC
CASSDGTSGGANEQFF
>TRBV27|TRBJ1-2|TRBD1|few
TGTGCCAGCAGTCCGCTGACAGGGCTTCGTGGCTACACCTTC
CASSPLTGLRGYTF
>TRBV20-1|TRBJ2-1|-|many
TGCAGTGCTAGAGACCCCGGCCGATCGACAGGCCAAGAGTTCTTC
CSARDPGRSTGQEFF
>TRBV4-3|TRBJ2-5|-|few
TGCGCCAGCAGCCAATCGTTTGCTCGGGGGACCCAGTACTTC
CASSQSFARGTQYF
>TRBV12-3/TRBV12-4|TRBJ2-1|-|few
TGTGCCAGCAGTTTATGGGCCTCCAATGAGCAGTTCTTC
CASSLWASNEQFF
>TRBV5-1|TRBJ1-6|TRBD1|few
TGCGCCAGCAGCCAAACAGGGGCGCCAGGGTCACCCCTCCACTTT
CASSQTGAPGSPLHF
>TRBV10-1|TRBJ2-5|TRBD2|-
TGCGCCAGCGCCGGCGGGGGTTCCGGGGGACGCGAGACCCAGTACTTC
CASAGGGSGGRETQYF
>TRBV2|TRBJ2-3|-|-
TGTGCCAGCAGGGAGGGACAGAGCACAGATACGCAGTATTTT
CASREGQSTDTQYF
>TRBV6-2/TRBV6-3|TRBJ2-3|TRBD2|-
TGTGCCAGCAGTTACTCCCCCTCCTTAATAGCGGGGGGGAACTTCAGTCCCCATACGCAGTATTTT
CASSYSPSLIAGGNFSPHTQYF
>TRBV7-9|TRBJ2-1|-|many
TGTGCCAGCAGCCCTAGGGGGGGCAGAAATGAGCAGTTCTTC
CASSPRGGRNEQFF
>TRBV4-2|TRBJ2-2|-|-
TGTGCCAGCAGCCAAGCCGGAGGAAACGGGGAGCTGTTTTTT
CASSQAGGNGELFF
>TRBV24-1|TRBJ2-1|-|-
TGTGCCACCAGTGAGCGGGCCAACAATGAGCAGTTCTTC
CATSERANNEQFF
>TRBV7-2|TRBJ2-1|-|many
TGTGCCAGCAGCCGTATCGGGAGCTCCTACAATGAGCAGTTCTTC
CASSRIGSSYNEQFF
>TRBV20-1|TRBJ2-7|TRBD1|many
TGCAGTGCTAGAATCGTGGGACAGGGCTTAGGGGAGCAGTACTTC
CSARIVGQGLGEQYF
>TRBV20-1|TRBJ2-1|TRBD2|many
TGCAGTGCTAGTTTAGCGGGGGGGCCCTTTGATGAGCAGTTCTTC
CSASLAGGPFDEQFF
>TRBV18|TRBJ1-2|-|-
TGTGCCAGCTCACATGGGAGTAGGGACTATGGCTACACCTTC
CASSHGSRDYGYTF
>TRBV5-1|TRBJ2-1|TRBD2|many
TGCGCCAGCAGCTTAAGGTTGGGGGGGAAGGATGAGCAGTTCTTC
CASSLRLGGKDEQFF
>TRBV7-9|TRBJ2-1|-|many
TGTGCCAGCAGCCCCGGGGCTTGGGATGAGCAGTTCTTC
CASSPGAWDEQFF
>TRBV7-2|TRBJ1-1|TRBD1|many
TGTGCCAGCAGCACAGGGACAGGGAACACTGAAGCTTTCTTT
CASSTGTGNTEAFF
>TRBV7-6|TRBJ2-1|TRBD1|few
TGTGCCAGCAGCTTCGGACAGGGGACATATGAGCAGTTCTTC
CASSFGQGTYEQFF
>TRBV4-3|TRBJ2-1|TRBD1|-
TGCGCCAGCAGCCTTCTCACCCCGGGACAGAGCTCCCTAGCAGATGAGCAGTTCTTC
CASSLLTPGQSSLADEQFF
>TRBV7-2|TRBJ2-5|-|many
TGTGCCAGCAGCTTAGTAGGGGGGGGAGGGACCCAGTACTTC
CASSLVGGGGTQYF
>TRBV13|TRBJ2-7|-|-
TGTGCCAGCAGCTTGTCCCTCCAGAGCTTACGAGAGCAGTACTTC
CASSLSLQSLREQYF
>TRBV11-2|TRBJ1-2|-|few
TGTGCCAGCAGCTTAGACACGACTAACTATGGCTACACCTTC
CASSLDTTNYGYTF
>TRBV7-9|TRBJ2-5|TRBD2|few
TGTGCCAGCAGCGACGCGGGGGGGCCGATCCAAGAGACCCAGTACTTC
CASSDAGGPIQETQYF
>TRBV5-1|TRBJ2-2|TRBD1|-
TGCGCCAGCAGTCCGGGACAGGGGGCGATTACCGGGGAGCTGTTTTTT
CASSPGQGAITGELFF
>TRBV20-1|TRBJ2-4|-|few
TGCAGTGCCCCATCGGCAGTAACCAAAAACATTCAGTACTTC
CSAPSAVTKNIQYF
>TRBV29-1|TRBJ2-6|TRBD2|-
TGCAGCGCCCTGGGACTAGCGGGGACTGGGGCCAACGTCCTGACTTTC
CSALGLAGTGANVLTF
>TRBV12-3/TRBV12-4|TRBJ2-1|TRBD2|many
TGTGCCAGCAGTCGGTCGCTAGCGGACAATGAGCAGTTCTTC
CASSRSLADNEQFF
>TRBV15|TRBJ1-2|-|few
TGTGCCACCAGCAGAGTACCCTTGAGGATGGGTGGCTACACCTTC
CATSRVPLRMGGYTF
>TRBV5-5|TRBJ2-5|TRBD2|many
TGTGCCAGCAGCTTCGAAGCGGGGGGGCGGGAGACCCAGTACTTC
CASSFEAGGRETQYF
>TRBV5-1|TRBJ2-5|TRBD2|-
TGCGCCAGCAGCTTGCGGCTAGCGGGGAATCAAGAGACCCAGTACTTC
CASSLRLAGNQETQYF
>TRBV4-3|TRBJ2-5|-|few
TGCGCCAGCAGCCCCACCGGGACGGTAAAGACCCAGTACTTC
CASSPTGTVKTQYF
>TRBV6-2/TRBV6-3|TRBJ2-7|-|-
TGTGCCAGCAGTCCCACACAGGTTTTCCAGAGGGAGCAGTACTTC
CASSPTQVFQREQYF
>TRBV12-5|TRBJ2-2|-|-
TGTGCTAGTGGTTTGGGGGTGGTAGGGACGAACACCGGGGAGCTGTTTTTT
CASGLGVVGTNTGELFF
>TRBV5-1|TRBJ2-5|TRBD2|many
TGCGCCAGCAGCTTGGAGGGCGGGGGAGAGACCCAGTACTTC
CASSLEGGGETQYF
>TRBV7-9|TRBJ1-4|-|many
TGTGCCAGCAGCTTAGGGGCGGGGGACGAAAAACTGTTTTTT
CASSLGAGDEKLFF
>TRBV14|TRBJ2-3|TRBD2|many
TGTGCCAGCAGCCACCAGCGGGGGAACGCAGATACGCAGTATTTT
CASSHQRGNADTQYF
>TRBV6-2/TRBV6-3|TRBJ2-1|TRBD2|-
TGTGCCAGCAGTCCGTCGGGGGGGATGGGGCAGTTCTTC
CASSPSGGMGQFF
>TRBV20-1|TRBJ1-2|-|-
TGCAGTGCTAGAACCGACACCGGTGGCTACACCTTC
CSARTDTGGYTF
>TRBV19|TRBJ2-1|TRBD2|few
TGTGCCAGTAGTATAAGGGTTAGCGGGGGAACCCCGGATGAGCAGTTCTTC
CASSIRVSGGTPDEQFF
>TRBV5-1|TRBJ2-7|TRBD1|-
TGCGCCAGCAGCATCACAGGGGGACCCTACGAGCAGTACTTC
CASSITGGPYEQYF
>TRBV6-5|TRBJ2-1|-|-
TGTGCCAGCAGTTACTTGAGGGGCGGCGAGCAGTTCTTC
CASSYLRGGEQFF
>TRBV6-6|TRBJ2-3|TRBD1|-
TGTGCCAGCAGTCTCCGACAGGGGGCGTACGATACGCAGTATTTT
CASSLRQGAYDTQYF
>TRBV24-1|TRBJ2-1|TRBD1|many
TGTGCCACCAGTGATGAGACAGGGTGGATAGTTAATGAGCAGTTCTTC
CATSDETGWIVNEQFF
>TRBV3-1|TRBJ2-3|-|-
TGTGCCAGCAGCCATGGACCGGAGGGGGCAGATACGCAGTATTTT
CASSHGPEGADTQYF